This TCR beta chain was retrieved from a study of CD8 T cells in Susac syndrome. RNA totalling 0.5 to 1 ug underwent reverse transcription with random hexamers. The amplification used immunoSEQ multiplex PCR on TCR beta CDR3; it spanned 54 Vbeta and 13 Jbeta. TCRdb recomputed calls from the immunoSEQ multiplex PCR reads with MiXCR, one row per CDR3 protein. The data contain around 200,000 distinct CDR3 sequences, just under 95% of them singletons. Trimming stripped 4 bases from V and 3 bases from J, with 11 bases between. Germline V gene sequence: CDR1 SQVTM, CDR2 ANQGSEA. This CDR3 has 13 residues. TCR beta sequences were obtained from blood CD8+ and CD4+ T cells. The multiple sclerosis controls comprised treatment-naive patients whose relapsing-remitting disease was stable or active. Both CD4+ and CD8+ T cells were negatively isolated, and TEMRA cells underwent FACS enrichment.

Sequenced: CD4+ T cells from PBMCs. This sequence originates from a human donor with multiple sclerosis. The chain links TRBV29-1 to TRBJ2-3, with D possibly being TRBD2 (6 bases). This CDR3 is CSVVFGGTDTQYF. CDR3 nucleotide sequence: TGCAGCGTTGTTTTTGGGGGGACAGATACGCAGTATTTT.